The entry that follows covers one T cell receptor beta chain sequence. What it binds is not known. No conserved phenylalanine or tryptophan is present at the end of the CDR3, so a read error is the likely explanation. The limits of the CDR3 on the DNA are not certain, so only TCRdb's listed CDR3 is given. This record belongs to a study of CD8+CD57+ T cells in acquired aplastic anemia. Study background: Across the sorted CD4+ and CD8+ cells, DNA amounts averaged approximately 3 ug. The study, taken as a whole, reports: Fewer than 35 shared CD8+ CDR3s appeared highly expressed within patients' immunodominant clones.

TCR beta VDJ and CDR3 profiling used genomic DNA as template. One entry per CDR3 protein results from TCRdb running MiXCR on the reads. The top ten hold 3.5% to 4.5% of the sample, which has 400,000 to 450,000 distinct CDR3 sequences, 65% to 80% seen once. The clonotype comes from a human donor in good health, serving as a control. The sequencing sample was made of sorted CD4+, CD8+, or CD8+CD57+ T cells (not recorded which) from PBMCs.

CDR3 protein: CASSVEDSADTQ. The V gene is TRBV9, the J gene TRBJ2-7; the tabulated D call, TRBD1, remains unverified against the DNA. Germline CDR1 SGDLS, CDR2 YYNGEE. The CDR3 contains 12 residues when both ends are counted.